This T cell receptor beta chain stems from a study of T cell repertoires in cytomegalovirus infection. Turning to this clonotype: Its antigen is as yet unknown.

MiXCR, applied by TCRdb to the reads, yields one record per CDR3 protein. Of hundreds of thousands of distinct CDR3 sequences listed, roughly 30% were seen once; the top ten hold about an eighth. The TCR originated in a human donor in good health (CMV status not recorded). Some clones in this sample may be carry-over from other donors' samples. The sequencing used cultured CD8+ T cells from PBMCs, collected from culture after CMV antigen stimulation.

The CDR3 nucleotides are TGTGCCAGCACCTCGCCCCGAACAGGTAGTGAAGAAAAACTGTTTTTT. This codes for CASTSPRTGSEEKLFF. V gene TRBV27 combines with J gene TRBJ1-4, with D possibly TRBD1 on 5 matching bases. Trimming removed 7 bases from V and 8 bases from J, with 23 bases in between. Germline V gene lookup returns CDR1 MNHEY and CDR2 SMNVEV (reference sequence). The CDR3 is 16 residues long.